This note documents a single T cell receptor beta chain sequence. This sample is drawn from a study of blood T cell repertoires in COVID-19. The wider study: Whether acute or convalescent, the COVID-19 samples came from the United States, Italy and Spain. T cells, B-cell-depleted T cells, or PBMCs provided the cDNA or gDNA that served as material.

The germline V gene encodes CDR1 SGHTA and CDR2 FQGNSA. The length of the CDR3 is 13 residues. V lost 1 base and J lost 4, with 5 bases in between. Per the authors' pipeline: The authors estimated nucleated cell counts from reference gene primer amplification. Assay used: immunoSEQ multiplex PCR; TCRdb lists only in-frame clones, some missing. V and J calls and clone size are given by that table; D and trimming were obtained from the DNA. The sample carries tens of thousands of clones, about 85% recorded once. The TCR was taken from a man aged 65 to 79 with acute or convalescent COVID-19. Sequencing was carried out using peripheral blood. The rearrangement joins TRBV7-2 to TRBJ2-1; D is undetermined. CDR3 sequence reads: CASSLDRYNEQFF. Written as DNA, the CDR3 is TGTGCCAGCAGCTTAGACAGATACAATGAGCAGTTCTTC.